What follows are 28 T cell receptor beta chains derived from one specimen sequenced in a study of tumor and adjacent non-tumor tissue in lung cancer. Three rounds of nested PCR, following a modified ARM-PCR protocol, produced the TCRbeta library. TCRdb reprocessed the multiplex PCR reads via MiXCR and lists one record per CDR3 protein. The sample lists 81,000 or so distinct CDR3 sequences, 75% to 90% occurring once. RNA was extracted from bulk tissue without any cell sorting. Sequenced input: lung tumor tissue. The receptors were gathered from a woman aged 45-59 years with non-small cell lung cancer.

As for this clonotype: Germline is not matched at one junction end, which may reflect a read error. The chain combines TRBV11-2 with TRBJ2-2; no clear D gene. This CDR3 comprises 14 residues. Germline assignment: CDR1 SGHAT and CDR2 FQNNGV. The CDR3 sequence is CASNLVPGPGELFF. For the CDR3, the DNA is TGCGCCAGCAACTTAGTGCCCGGTCCCGGAGAGTTGTTTTTT.

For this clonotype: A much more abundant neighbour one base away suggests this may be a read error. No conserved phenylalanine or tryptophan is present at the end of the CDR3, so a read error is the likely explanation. This CDR3 is CASSFRVGQPQHS. For the CDR3, the DNA is TGTGCCAGCAGTTTTCGGGTCGGACAGCCCCAGCATTCT. The rearrangement joins TRBV27 to TRBJ1-5; D is ambiguous. The CDR3 sequence is 13 residues long. Germline V CDR1 and CDR2: MNHEY, SMNVEV (reference sequence). Between the trimmed V and J ends, which lost 3 bases and 7 bases, there was a span of 10 bases.

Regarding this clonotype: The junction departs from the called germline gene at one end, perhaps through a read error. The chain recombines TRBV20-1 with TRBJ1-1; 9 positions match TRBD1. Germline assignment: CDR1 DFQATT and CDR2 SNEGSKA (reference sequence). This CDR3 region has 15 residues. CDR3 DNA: TGCAGTGCAAAGGACAGGGGACATGGGAACACTGAAGCTTACTTT. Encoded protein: CSAKDRGHGNTEAYF.

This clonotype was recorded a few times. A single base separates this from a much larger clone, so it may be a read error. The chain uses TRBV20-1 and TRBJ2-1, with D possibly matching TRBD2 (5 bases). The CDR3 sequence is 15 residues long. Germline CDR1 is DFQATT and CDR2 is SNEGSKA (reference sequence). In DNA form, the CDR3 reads TGCAATGCTAGAGACCCGCGGACTGGGAACAATGAGCAGTTCTTC. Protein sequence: CNARDPRTGNNEQFF.

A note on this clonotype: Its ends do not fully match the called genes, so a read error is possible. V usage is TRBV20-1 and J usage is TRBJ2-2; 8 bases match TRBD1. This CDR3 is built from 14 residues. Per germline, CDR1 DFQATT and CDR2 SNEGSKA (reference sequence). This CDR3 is CNARDAGGAGELFF. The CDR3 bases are TGCAATGCTAGAGATGCAGGGGGCGCCGGGGAGCTGTTTTTT.

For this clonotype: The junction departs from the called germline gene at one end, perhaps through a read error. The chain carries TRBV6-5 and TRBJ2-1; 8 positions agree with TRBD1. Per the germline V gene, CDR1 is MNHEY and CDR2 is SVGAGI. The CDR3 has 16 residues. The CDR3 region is CPSSYSFGQGYNEQFF. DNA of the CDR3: TGTCCCAGCAGTTACTCTTTCGGACAGGGATACAATGAGCAGTTCTTC.

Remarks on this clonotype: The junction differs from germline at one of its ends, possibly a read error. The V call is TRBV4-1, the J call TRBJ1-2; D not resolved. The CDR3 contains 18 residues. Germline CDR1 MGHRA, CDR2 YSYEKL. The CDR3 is CASSQYVVESYPNYGYTF. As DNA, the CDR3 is TGCGCCAGCAGCCAATATGTGGTTGAGTCCTATCCTAATTATGGCTACACCTTC.

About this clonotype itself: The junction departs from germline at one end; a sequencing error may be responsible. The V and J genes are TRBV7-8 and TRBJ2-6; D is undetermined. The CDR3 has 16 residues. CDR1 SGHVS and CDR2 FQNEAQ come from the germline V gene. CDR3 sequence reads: CASSRGFHSGANVLTF. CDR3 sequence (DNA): TGTGCCAGCAGCCGAGGATTCCACTCTGGTGCCAACGTCCTGACTTTC.

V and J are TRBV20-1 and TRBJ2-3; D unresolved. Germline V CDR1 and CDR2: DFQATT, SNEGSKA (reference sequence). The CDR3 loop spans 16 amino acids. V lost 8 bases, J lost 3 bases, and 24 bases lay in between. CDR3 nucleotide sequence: TGCAGTACTAACCGACCCCCAGGACGAAGTACAGATACGCAGTATTTT. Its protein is CSTNRPPGRSTDTQYF.

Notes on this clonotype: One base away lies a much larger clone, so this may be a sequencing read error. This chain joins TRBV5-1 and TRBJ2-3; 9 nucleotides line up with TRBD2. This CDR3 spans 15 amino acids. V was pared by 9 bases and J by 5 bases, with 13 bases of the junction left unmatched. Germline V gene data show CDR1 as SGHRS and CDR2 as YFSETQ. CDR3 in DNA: TGCGCCATCGCATCCCCGGGACTAGCAAAAGATACGCAGTATTTT. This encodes CAIASPGLAKDTQYF.

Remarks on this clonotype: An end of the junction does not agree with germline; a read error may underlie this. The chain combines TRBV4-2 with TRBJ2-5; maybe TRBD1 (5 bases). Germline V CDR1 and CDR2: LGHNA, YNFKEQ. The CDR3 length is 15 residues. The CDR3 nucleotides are TGTGCCAGCCGCCAAGTCTTGGGCAGGGAAGAGAGCCAGTACTTC. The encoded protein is CASRQVLGREESQYF.

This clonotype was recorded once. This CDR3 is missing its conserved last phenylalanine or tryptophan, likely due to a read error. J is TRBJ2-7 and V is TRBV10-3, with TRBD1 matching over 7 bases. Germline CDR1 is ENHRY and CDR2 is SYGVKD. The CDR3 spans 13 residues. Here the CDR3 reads CAISSGTDYEQYS. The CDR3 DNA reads TGTGCCATCAGCTCCGGGACAGACTACGAACAGTACTCC.

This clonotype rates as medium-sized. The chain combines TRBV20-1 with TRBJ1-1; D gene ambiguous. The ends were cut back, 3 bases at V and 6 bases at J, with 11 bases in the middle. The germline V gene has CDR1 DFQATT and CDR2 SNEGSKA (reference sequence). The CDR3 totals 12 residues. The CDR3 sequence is CSASYPGAEAFF. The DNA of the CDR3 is TGCAGTGCTAGTTACCCGGGAGCTGAAGCTTTCTTT.

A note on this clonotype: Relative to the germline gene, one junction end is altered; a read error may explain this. The CDR3, as DNA: TGTGCCAGCAGCTGGGGACAGGCGGCAGGAGAGCATTACTTC. Its protein product is CASSWGQAAGEHYF. The V and J genes are TRBV12-3 or TRBV12-4 and TRBJ2-7, with 8 bases aligning to TRBD1. The CDR3 has 14 amino acids.

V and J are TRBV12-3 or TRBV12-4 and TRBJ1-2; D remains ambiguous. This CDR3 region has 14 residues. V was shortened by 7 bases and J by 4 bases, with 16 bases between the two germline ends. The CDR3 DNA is TGTGCCAGCAATCCTCGTAGGAGACGCTATGGCTACACCTTC. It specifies CASNPRRRRYGYTF.

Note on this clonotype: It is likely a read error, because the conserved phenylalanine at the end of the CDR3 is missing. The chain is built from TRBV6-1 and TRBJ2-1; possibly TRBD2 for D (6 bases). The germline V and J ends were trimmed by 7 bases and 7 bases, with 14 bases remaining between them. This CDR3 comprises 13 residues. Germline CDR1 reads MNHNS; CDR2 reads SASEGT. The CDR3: CASTGTQYNEQFL. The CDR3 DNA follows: TGTGCCAGCACCGGGACTCAATATAATGAGCAGTTCCTC.

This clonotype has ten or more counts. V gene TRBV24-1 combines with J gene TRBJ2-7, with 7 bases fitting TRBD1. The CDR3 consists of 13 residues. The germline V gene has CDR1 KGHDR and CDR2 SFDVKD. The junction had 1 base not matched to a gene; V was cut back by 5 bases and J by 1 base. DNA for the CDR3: TGTGCCACCAGTGGGGGACAGTCCTACGAGCAGTACTTC. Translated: CATSGGQSYEQYF.

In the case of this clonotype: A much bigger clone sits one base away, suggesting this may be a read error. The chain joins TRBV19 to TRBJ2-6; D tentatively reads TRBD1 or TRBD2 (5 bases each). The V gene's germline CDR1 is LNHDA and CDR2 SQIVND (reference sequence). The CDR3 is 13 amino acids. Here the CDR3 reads CASSMTGANVLIF. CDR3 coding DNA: TGTGCCAGTAGTATGACCGGGGCCAACGTCCTGATTTTC. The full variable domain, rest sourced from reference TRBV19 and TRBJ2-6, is DGGITQSPKYLFRKEGQNVTLSCEQNLNHDAMYWYRQDPGQGLRLIYYSQIVNDFQKGDIAEGYSVSREKKESFPLTVTSAQKNPTAFYLCASSMTGANVLIFGAGSRLTVL.

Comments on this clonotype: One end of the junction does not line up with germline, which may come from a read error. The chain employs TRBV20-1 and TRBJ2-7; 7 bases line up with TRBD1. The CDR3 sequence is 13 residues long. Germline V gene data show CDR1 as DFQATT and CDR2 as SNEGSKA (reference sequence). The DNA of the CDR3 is TGCAGTACGCGGACAGGTTACTCCTACGAGCATTACTTC. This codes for CSTRTGYSYEHYF.

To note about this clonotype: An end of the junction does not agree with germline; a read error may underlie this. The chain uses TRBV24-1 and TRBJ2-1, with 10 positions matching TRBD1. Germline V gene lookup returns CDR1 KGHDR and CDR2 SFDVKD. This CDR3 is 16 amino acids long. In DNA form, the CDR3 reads TGTGCTACCAGTGACCGCGACAGGGGGCCCTATAATGAGCAGTTCTTC. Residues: CATSDRDRGPYNEQFF.

The CDR3 protein is CCSLEGRGGYTF. In DNA form, the CDR3 reads TGCTGCTCGCTCGAGGGCCGTGGAGGCTACACCTTC. This sequence joins TRBV29-1 and TRBJ1-2; D not certain. The CDR3 totals 12 residues. Germline V lookup: CDR1 SQVTM, CDR2 ANQGSEA.

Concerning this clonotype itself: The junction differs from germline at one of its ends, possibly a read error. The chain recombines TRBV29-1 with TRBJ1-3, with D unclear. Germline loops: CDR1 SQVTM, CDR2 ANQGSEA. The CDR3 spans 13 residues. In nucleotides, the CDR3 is TGCAGCGTTGCTAGAGACTCTGGATACACCATGTATTTT. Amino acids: CSVARDSGYTMYF. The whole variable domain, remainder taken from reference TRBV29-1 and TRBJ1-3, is SAVISQKPSRDICQRGTSLTIQCQVDSQVTMMFWYRQQPGQSLTLIATANQGSEATYESGFVIDKFPISRPNLTFSTLTVSNMSPEDSSIYLCSVARDSGYTMYFGEGSWLTVV.

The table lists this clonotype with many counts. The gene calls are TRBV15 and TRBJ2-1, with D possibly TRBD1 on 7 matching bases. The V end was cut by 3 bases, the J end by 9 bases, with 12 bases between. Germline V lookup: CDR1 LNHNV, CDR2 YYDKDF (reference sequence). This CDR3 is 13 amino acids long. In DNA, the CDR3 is TGTGCCACCAGCAGCACAGGGGAGGTTGAGCAGTTCTTC. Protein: CATSSTGEVEQFF.

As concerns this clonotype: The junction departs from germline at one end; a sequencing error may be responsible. The CDR3 reads CVSLTGPGQPTNEKLFF. The CDR3 DNA sequence: TGCGTCAGCTTAACGGGGCCAGGCCAACCAACAAATGAAAAACTGTTTTTT. The chain uses TRBV4-1 and TRBJ1-4; possibly TRBD1 for D (5 bases). The CDR3 is 17 amino acids. From germline, CDR1 is MGHRA and CDR2 YSYEKL.

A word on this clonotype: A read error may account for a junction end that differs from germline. DNA of the CDR3: TGCCGCGTTATCTCTGGAAACGCCATATATTTT. The encoded protein is CRVISGNAIYF. This chain joins TRBV29-1 and TRBJ1-3; D is ambiguous. Germline V gene data show CDR1 as SQVTM and CDR2 as ANQGSEA. The CDR3 has 11 amino acids.

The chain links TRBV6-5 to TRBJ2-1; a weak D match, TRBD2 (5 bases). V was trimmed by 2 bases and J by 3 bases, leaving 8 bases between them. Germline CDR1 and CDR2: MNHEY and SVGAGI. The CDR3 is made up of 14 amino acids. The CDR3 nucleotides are TGTGCCAGCAGTTACACTAGAGACTACAATGAGCAGTTCTTC. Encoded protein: CASSYTRDYNEQFF.

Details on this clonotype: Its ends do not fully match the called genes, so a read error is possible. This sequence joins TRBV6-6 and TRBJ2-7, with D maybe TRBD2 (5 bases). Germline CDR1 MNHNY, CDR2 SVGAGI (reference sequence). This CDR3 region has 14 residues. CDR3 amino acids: CTGSQRLAVCEPYF. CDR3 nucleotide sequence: TGTACCGGCAGCCAAAGGCTAGCAGTCTGCGAGCCGTACTTC.

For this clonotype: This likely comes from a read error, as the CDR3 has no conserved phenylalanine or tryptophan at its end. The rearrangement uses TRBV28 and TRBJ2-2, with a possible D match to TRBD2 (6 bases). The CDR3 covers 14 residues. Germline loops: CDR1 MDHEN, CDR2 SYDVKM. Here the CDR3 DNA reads TGTACCAGCATTGCGGGACCGAACACCGGGGAGCTGTTTTTA. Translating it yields CTSIAGPNTGELFL.